The next 13 T cell receptor beta chains were all read from a single sample in a study of blood T cell repertoires in COVID-19. Libraries were prepared by immunoSEQ multiplex PCR; TCRdb keeps only in-frame clonotypes and omits some of them. The sample yields some 290,000 clones, around 89% seen once. Source material: peripheral blood. All receptors derive from a woman in her 40s with COVID-19, enrolled during active disease.

In DNA, the CDR3 is TGTGCCAGCAGTCCCTGGACAGGTGGGGCCCGGCCCGTTGAAGCTTTCTTT. Translation gives CASSPWTGGARPVEAFF. V and J are TRBV28 and TRBJ1-1; TRBD1 agrees at 7 bases. Germline-derived CDR1 and CDR2 are MDHEN and SYDVKM. This CDR3 region has 17 residues. V gave up 5 bases and J gave up 7 bases; unmatched junction bases: 19.

The rearrangement links TRBV29-1 to TRBJ2-1; D possibly corresponds to TRBD1 (5 bases). The V end lost 4 bases, the J end lost 7 bases, and 14 bases lay between the germline ends. This CDR3 is 13 amino acids long. Germline CDR1 and CDR2: SQVTM and ANQGSEA. The DNA of the CDR3 is TGCAGCGTTGTTCGGCAGGGAAGTAATGAGCAGTTCTTC. This encodes CSVVRQGSNEQFF.

The chain employs TRBV4-2 and TRBJ2-7; 7 positions agree with TRBD1. Germline V gene lookup returns CDR1 LGHNA and CDR2 YNFKEQ. This CDR3 has 15 amino acids. Trimming took 3 bases from V and 3 from J; bases not matched to a gene: 8. The CDR3 bases are TGTGCCAGCAGCCAGGACGACAGGGCCCACTACGAGCAGTACTTC. Amino acids: CASSQDDRAHYEQYF.

The chain is built from TRBV7-2 and TRBJ1-1, with D uncertain. Trimming shortened V by 0 bases and J by 4 bases, and 12 bases separated the two germline ends. Germline lookup yields CDR1 SGHTA and CDR2 FQGNSA. This CDR3 has 15 residues. The CDR3: CASSLAGSRATEAFF. The CDR3 DNA reads TGTGCCAGCAGCTTAGCGGGGAGTCGGGCCACTGAAGCTTTCTTT.

As DNA, the CDR3 is TGTGCCAGCAGTAGGCAGGGGGCCGGGGAGACCCAGTACTTC. This sequence encodes CASSRQGAGETQYF. This sequence joins TRBV5-8 and TRBJ2-5; the match to TRBD1 covers 8 bases. This CDR3 has 14 amino acids. Germline CDR1 SGHTS, CDR2 YDEGEE. The V segment lost 5 bases and the J segment 5 bases; nucleotides outside the gene matches: 8.

The genes are TRBV6-2 or TRBV6-3 and TRBJ2-7; D possibly corresponds to TRBD1 (6 bases). CDR3 length: 13 residues. V was trimmed by 4 bases and J by 3 bases, leaving 10 bases between them. CDR1 and CDR2 (germline): MNHEY, SVGEGT. The CDR3 sequence is CASSFGQNYEQYF. The CDR3 nucleotides read TGTGCCAGCAGTTTTGGACAGAACTACGAGCAGTACTTC.

The CDR3 nucleotides read TGTGCCAGCAGTTTATCAGTACGGCCCCAGCATTTT. Translation: CASSLSVRPQHF. The J gene is TRBJ1-5, the V gene TRBV28; D gene uncertain. The CDR3 is 12 amino acids. Between the trimmed V and J ends, which lost 1 base and 9 bases, there was a span of 7 bases. CDR1 and CDR2 from the germline V gene are MDHEN and SYDVKM.

The chain carries TRBV18 and TRBJ2-6; 7 bases agree with TRBD2. The CDR3 covers 17 residues. CDR1 KGHSH and CDR2 LQKENI come from the germline V gene. Unmatched junction bases numbered 9, after V lost 6 bases and J lost 1 base. The CDR3 region has the DNA TGTGCCAGCTCCCAGGGAGGGCCAGGATCTGGGGCCAACGTCCTGACTTTC. Residues: CASSQGGPGSGANVLTF.

The V and J genes are TRBV2 and TRBJ1-1; D is uncertain. Germline values: CDR1 SNHLY, CDR2 FYNNEI. Trimming left V 6 bases short and J 1 base short, with 15 bases between. The CDR3 is 15 residues long. CDR3 coding DNA: TGTGCCAGCAGCCGTGAGCGTCTGGGGAACACTGAAGCTTTCTTT. Translated, it gives CASSRERLGNTEAFF.

V is TRBV28 and J is TRBJ2-7; D is perhaps TRBD1 (6 bases). The CDR3 covers 14 residues. The V gene's germline CDR1 is MDHEN and CDR2 SYDVKM. Trimming removed 3 bases at V and 6 bases at J, with 15 bases between. This chain's CDR3 is CASSLGNRVGEQYF. In DNA form, the CDR3 reads TGTGCCAGCAGTTTGGGAAACAGGGTCGGCGAGCAGTACTTC.

V gene TRBV4-3 combines with J gene TRBJ1-1, with D possibly matching TRBD1 (5 bases). Trimming left V 0 bases short and J 0 bases short, with 11 bases between. The CDR3 covers 16 residues. CDR1 is LGHNA, CDR2 YSLEER, per germline. The CDR3 is CASSQEVGQMNTEAFF. The DNA of the CDR3 is TGCGCCAGCAGCCAAGAAGTGGGGCAGATGAACACTGAAGCTTTCTTT.

V usage is TRBV27 and J usage is TRBJ2-5, with TRBD2 as a possible D gene (5 bases). Germline V gene lookup returns CDR1 MNHEY and CDR2 SMNVEV (reference sequence). V was shortened by 1 base and J by 5 bases, with 11 bases between the two germline ends. This CDR3 is 14 amino acids long. DNA of the CDR3: TGTGCCAGCAGTTTATACGGACTTTTGGAGACCCAGTACTTC. Residues: CASSLYGLLETQYF.

This clone was seen once. This rearrangement joins TRBV27 to TRBJ2-1, with TRBD1 matching over 9 bases. Germline trimming cut 7 bases from V and 8 bases from J; bases unmatched to any gene: 12. CDR1 MNHEY and CDR2 SMNVEV come from the germline V gene (reference sequence). The CDR3 covers 15 residues. CDR3 amino acids: CASNSPGQGLYEQFF. CDR3 DNA sequence: TGTGCCAGCAATTCCCCGGGACAGGGCTTATATGAGCAGTTCTTC.